The 30 T cell receptor beta chains below come from one sample, sequenced in a study of T cells in women clearing cervical HPV infection. TCRdb keeps only in-frame clones here, not all; method: immunoSEQ multiplex PCR. There are roughly 28,000 clones in the sample, with over 8.5% held by the top ten. Sample: blood buffy coat. The receptors here all came from a woman between 18 and 75 years old with a cervical HPV16 infection that either progressed to CIN3+ or cleared (not recorded which).

About this clone: Sequencing ends 3 residues short of the CDR3 end; the germline J gene provides the rest. This sequence joins TRBV10-3 and TRBJ2-1, with TRBD2 identical over 7 bases. In germline, CDR1 is ENHRY, CDR2 SYGVKD. The CDR3 sequence is 15 residues long. Losses at the gene ends were 0 bases for V and 5 bases for J; bases not matched to a gene: 4. Partial CDR3 DNA: TGTGCCATCAGTGAGTCGGCGGGAGAGGACAATGAG. It is translated as CAISESAGEDNE. In full, the CDR3 is CAISESAGEDNEQFF.

Incomplete CDR3 DNA: TGTGCCACCGCTCGAGGCGGGAGGGTTGACACCGGGGAG. Translating it yields CATARGGRVDTGE. The full CDR3 sequence reads CATARGGRVDTGELFF. The gene calls are TRBV7-3 and TRBJ2-2; 9 bases match TRBD2. The read halts 3 residues ahead of the CDR3 end, with the missing end drawn from the germline J gene. The CDR3 length is 16 residues. From germline, CDR1 is SGHTA and CDR2 FQGTGA. Trimming removed 10 bases from V and 3 bases from J; junction bases left unmatched: 12.

A note on this clone: The read comes to an end 3 residues before the CDR3 does, leaving the germline J gene to fill in the end. The chain recombines TRBV11-2 with TRBJ1-5; D unclear. Germline CDR1 SGHAT, CDR2 FQNNGV. This CDR3 is 15 amino acids long. V lost 5 bases, J lost 1 base, and 12 bases lay in between. Partial CDR3 DNA: TGTGCCAGCAGCAACGCCGGCGGAAGCAATCAGCCC. Protein: CASSNAGGSNQP. The entire CDR3 protein is CASSNAGGSNQPQHF.

Note on this clone: From the germline J gene comes the end of the CDR3, since the read stops 3 residues before it. Other DNA sequences of this sample code for an identical CDR3. The chain has TRBV7-2 and TRBJ1-3; D is possibly TRBD1 (6 bases). Trimming shortened V by 6 bases and J by 4 bases, and 16 bases separated the two germline ends. CDR1 is SGHTA and CDR2 is FQGNSA in the germline V gene. CDR3 length equals 15 residues. CDR3 in amino acids: CASRQGLAAGNTIYF. The part of the CDR3 DNA that was read is TGTGCCAGCAGACAGGGCCTGGCGGCGGGAAACACC. Drawing the rest from reference TRBV7-2 and TRBJ1-3, the complete variable domain is GAGVSQSPSNKVTEKGKDVELRCDPISGHTALYWYRQSLGQGLEFLIYFQGNSAPDKSGLPSDRFSAERTGGSVSTLTIQRTQQEDSAVYLCASRQGLAAGNTIYFGEGSWLTVV.

In regard to this clone: Read coverage stops 3 residues before the CDR3 terminus; the germline J gene supplies the remainder. V gene TRBV7-3 combines with J gene TRBJ2-4; 8 bases align to TRBD1. Germline CDR1 is SGHTA and CDR2 is FQGTGA. The CDR3 totals 13 residues. The sequenced part of the CDR3 DNA is TGTGCCAGCAGCTCACAGGGGGGATATGGT. This gives the protein CASSSQGGYG. The entire CDR3 reads CASSSQGGYGQYF.

As regards this clone: Read data end 3 residues before the CDR3 end; the end is taken from the germline J gene. This chain joins TRBV13 and TRBJ1-2; possibly TRBD1 for D (6 bases). The V and J ends lost 8 bases and 6 bases respectively, with 19 bases between them. The germline gives CDR1 PRHDT, CDR2 FYEKMQ (reference sequence). The CDR3 has 14 amino acids. The CDR3 bases that were read are TGTGCCAGCTCGGGAGGGGGGGACTTAAATGGC. Its protein product is CASSGGGDLNG. From start to end, the CDR3 is CASSGGGDLNGYTF.

About this clone itself: The read is 3 residues too short to cover the CDR3 end, so that end is filled in from the germline J gene. The chain carries TRBV7-9 and TRBJ1-4; maybe TRBD1 (5 bases). Deletions cut 3 bases from V and 4 bases from J, with 9 bases between. CDR1 and CDR2 (germline): SEHNR, FQNEAQ (reference sequence). This CDR3 contains 14 residues. The covered CDR3 bases are TGTGCCAGCAGCTTGGGCAGGGTTAATGAAAAA. This sequence encodes CASSLGRVNEK. The full CDR3 sequence reads CASSLGRVNEKLFF. The full variable domain, in which reference TRBV7-9 and TRBJ1-4 provide the parts outside the CDR3, is DTGVSQNPRHKITKRGQNVTFRCDPISEHNRLYWYRQTLGQGPEFLTYFQNEAQLEKSRLLSDRFSAERPKGSFSTLEIQRTEQGDSAMYLCASSLGRVNEKLFFGSGTQLSVL.

In regard to this clone: The read falls 3 residues short of the CDR3 end, and the missing part is taken from the germline J gene. The chain couples TRBV5-1 to TRBJ1-2, with 9 bases identical to TRBD1. The CDR3 totals 14 residues. Germline V gene sequence: CDR1 SGHRS, CDR2 YFSETQ. The J segment lost 1 base and the V segment lost 7 bases, leaving 5 bases of the junction unmatched. CDR3 DNA, as far as it was read: TGCGCCAGCTCGAGGACAGGGGTTAACTATGGC. Amino acid sequence: CASSRTGVNYG. The whole CDR3 region reads CASSRTGVNYGYTF.

With respect to this clone: With the read ending 3 residues before the CDR3 end, the germline J gene is used to fill in that end. V usage is TRBV7-6 and J usage is TRBJ2-3; 12 nucleotides agree with TRBD2. The germline V gene encodes CDR1 SGHVS and CDR2 FNYEAQ. The CDR3 spans 17 residues. V was clipped by 0 bases and J by 6 bases; unmatched bases: 7. CDR3 DNA (partial): TGTGCCAGCAGCTTAGCTCCGACTAGCGGGAGAATGGATACG. This encodes CASSLAPTSGRMDT. The full CDR3 is CASSLAPTSGRMDTQYF.

Worth noting for this clone: The sequenced fragment ends 3 residues before the CDR3 boundary, so the rest is inferred from the germline J gene. V and J are TRBV30 and TRBJ1-2; 7 nucleotides line up with TRBD1. Germline V gene sequence: CDR1 GTSNPN, CDR2 SVGIG (reference sequence). The CDR3 is 18 residues long. With V trimmed by 0 bases and J by 4 bases, 17 bases remained unmatched. The CDR3 reads CAWSVAISVGAGGYGYTF. The covered CDR3 bases are TGTGCCTGGAGTGTCGCTATTTCCGTGGGGGCAGGGGGCTATGGC.

As for this clone: The CDR3 goes on 3 residues after the read ends, and that part is filled in from the germline J gene. The rearrangement links TRBV7-9 to TRBJ2-2; D perhaps matches TRBD1 (6 bases). The CDR3 runs 15 residues. Germline CDR1 SEHNR, CDR2 FQNEAQ (reference sequence). V lost 3 bases and J lost 6, with 14 bases in between. The part of the CDR3 DNA that was read is TGTGCCAGCAGCTTCCGGGACAAGCTTTCCGGGGAG. It translates to CASSFRDKLSGE. The full CDR3 is CASSFRDKLSGELFF.

On this clone: The read ends 3 residues before the CDR3 terminus; that terminus is restored from the germline J gene. The chain recombines TRBV19 with TRBJ2-6; the match to TRBD1 covers 11 bases. Per the germline V gene, CDR1 is LNHDA and CDR2 is SQIVND (reference sequence). V lost 3 bases and J lost 0; bases outside the gene matches: 1. The length of the CDR3 is 17 residues. The CDR3 sequence: CASSIGQGASGANVLTF. Incomplete CDR3 DNA: TGTGCCAGTAGTATCGGACAGGGGGCCTCTGGGGCCAACGTC.

Of note for this clone: A read error may produce the germline difference seen at one junction end. From the germline J gene comes the end of the CDR3, since the read stops 3 residues before it. This rearrangement joins TRBV4-2 to TRBJ2-3; perhaps TRBD1 as D (5 bases). The germline V gene encodes CDR1 LGHNA and CDR2 YNFKEQ. The CDR3 sequence is 15 residues long. The CDR3 sequence: CASSHQGAVTDTQYF. The part of the CDR3 DNA that was read is TGCGCCAGCAGCCATCAAGGGGCAGTTACAGATACG.

In regard to this clone: The read ends 3 residues shy of where the CDR3 ends; the end is completed using the germline J gene. The chain employs TRBV20-1 and TRBJ1-4, with a possible D match to TRBD1 (5 bases). This CDR3 region has 15 residues. Germline loops: CDR1 DFQATT, CDR2 SNEGSKA (reference sequence). The CDR3 region is CSASSGASGANVLFF. The covered CDR3 bases are TGCAGTGCTTCTAGCGGAGCGTCTGGGGCCAACGTA.

Concerning this clone: The read comes to an end 3 residues before the CDR3 does, leaving the germline J gene to fill in the end. The chain has TRBV20-1 and TRBJ2-5; TRBD1 might be the D (6 bases). The CDR3 consists of 13 residues. CDR1 is DFQATT and CDR2 is SNEGSKA in the germline V gene (reference sequence). The ends were cut back, 2 bases at V and 5 bases at J, with 12 bases in the middle. CDR3 sequence reads: CSARSGDWETQYF. Partial CDR3 DNA: TGCAGTGCTAGATCAGGGGATTGGGAGACC.

A word on this clone: The read stops 3 residues short of the end of the CDR3; the missing end is completed from the germline J gene. J is TRBJ2-3 and V is TRBV6-2 or TRBV6-3; the D gene is possibly TRBD2 (5 bases). The CDR3 is 14 amino acids. From germline, CDR1 is MNHEY and CDR2 SVGEGT. Trimming took off 5 bases at V and 2 bases at J, with 11 bases between the two ends. Partial CDR3 DNA: TGTGCCAGCAGTCCGCGGGCCACCACAGATACG. Translation gives CASSPRATTDT. The entire CDR3 is CASSPRATTDTQYF.

Comments on this clone: The read is 3 residues too short to cover the CDR3 end, so that end is filled in from the germline J gene. V is TRBV18 and J is TRBJ2-2, with D perhaps TRBD1 (6 bases). Per germline, CDR1 KGHSH and CDR2 LQKENI. This CDR3 has 17 residues. Here the CDR3 reads CASSPIDRAAGANVLFF. CDR3 DNA (partial): TGTGCCAGCTCACCTATAGACAGAGCAGCAGGGGCCAACGTG.

As to this clone: The read ends 3 residues early relative to the CDR3; the germline J gene fills the gap. The V gene is TRBV29-1, the J gene TRBJ2-3; 9 bases are shared with TRBD1. Looked up from germline, CDR1 is SQVTM and CDR2 is ANQGSEA. CDR3 length equals 18 residues. The sequenced part of the CDR3 DNA is TGCAGCGTTGAAGAACCCGCGGACAGGGGCCGCCCGAGAAGAGCG. Amino acid sequence: CSVEEPADRGRPRRA. The whole CDR3 is CSVEEPADRGRPRRAQYF.

As concerns this clone: The DNA ends 3 residues before the CDR3 does, and the rest of the CDR3 is filled in from the germline J gene. The genes are TRBV19 and TRBJ2-4; D is perhaps TRBD1 or TRBD2 (6 bases each). This CDR3 spans 14 amino acids. Germline V gives CDR1 LNHDA, CDR2 SQIVND (reference sequence). The CDR3: CASSVQGGPYGQYF. CDR3 bases read: TGTGCCAGTAGTGTACAGGGAGGTCCCTATGGT.

Worth noting for this clone: With the read ending 3 residues before the CDR3 end, the germline J gene is used to fill in that end. The chain joins TRBV12-3 or TRBV12-4 to TRBJ2-1; possible D gene TRBD2, 7 bases. Trimming took off 5 bases at V and 8 bases at J, with 22 bases between the two ends. The CDR3 contains 16 residues. CDR3 bases read: TGTGCCAGCAGTCTGAGGTGGGGAGGGGGATTCGATGAG. Its protein is CASSLRWGGGFDE. The whole CDR3 reads CASSLRWGGGFDEQFF.

About this clone itself: The sequence runs out 3 residues before the end of the CDR3; the remainder is reconstructed from the germline J gene. This chain connects TRBV28 to TRBJ2-2; D perhaps matches TRBD2 (5 bases). V lost 3 bases to trimming and J lost 3 bases, with 5 bases between them. Germline assignment: CDR1 MDHEN and CDR2 SYDVKM. The CDR3 consists of 13 residues. CDR3 amino acids: CASSLRDTGELFF. The CDR3 DNA, read in part, is TGTGCCAGCAGTTTGAGGGACACCGGGGAG.

Concerning this clone itself: The read is 3 residues too short to cover the CDR3 end, so that end is filled in from the germline J gene. The J gene is TRBJ1-2, the V gene TRBV7-2; D unclear. This CDR3 contains 14 residues. CDR1 is SGHTA and CDR2 is FQGNSA in the germline V gene. The CDR3: CASSSRGGFGDYTF. The DNA read from the CDR3 is TGTGCCAGCAGCTCCCGGGGAGGGTTTGGCGAC.

In regard to this clone: The CDR3 is cut off 3 residues early in the read; its end comes from the germline J gene. The chain carries TRBV5-1 and TRBJ2-3, with 8 bases matching TRBD2. CDR1 SGHRS and CDR2 YFSETQ come from the germline V gene. The CDR3 consists of 16 residues. Here the CDR3 reads CASSLGLASGQETQYF. The CDR3 DNA, read in part, is TGCGCCAGCAGCTTGGGACTAGCGTCGGGACAAGAGACG.

Notes on this clone: The read ends 3 residues early relative to the CDR3; the germline J gene fills the gap. The chain recombines TRBV7-7 with TRBJ1-2; TRBD1 is a possible D gene (6 bases). Per the germline V gene, CDR1 is SSHAT and CDR2 is FNYEAQ (reference sequence). The CDR3 extends over 14 amino acids. The chain's CDR3 is CASSLRPGENDYTF. The covered CDR3 bases are TGTGCCAGCAGCCTCCGACCAGGGGAGAACGAC.

As regards this clone: The read ends 3 residues early relative to the CDR3; the germline J gene fills the gap. The genes are TRBV19 and TRBJ2-3, with TRBD2 as a possible D gene (6 bases). Germline CDR1 reads LNHDA; CDR2 reads SQIVND (reference sequence). There are 14 residues in the CDR3. The V end was cut by 3 bases, the J end by 2 bases, with 9 bases between. CDR3 residues: CASSISGNTDTQYF. Partial CDR3 DNA: TGTGCCAGTAGTATTAGCGGAAACACAGATACG.

About this clone itself: The read halts 3 residues ahead of the CDR3 end, with the missing end drawn from the germline J gene. This rearrangement joins TRBV7-9 to TRBJ1-4, with TRBD1 matching over 7 bases. Germline CDR1 reads SEHNR; CDR2 reads FQNEAQ (reference sequence). The CDR3 runs 14 residues. The part of the CDR3 DNA that was read is TGTGCCAGCAGCTACCGAACAGGGGCTTCACCA. It translates to CASSYRTGASP. The full-length CDR3 reads as CASSYRTGASPLFF.

Concerning this clone itself: Read sequence stops 3 residues before the CDR3 end, and the germline J gene provides the missing end. The chain combines TRBV20-1 with TRBJ2-5, with D perhaps TRBD2 (6 bases). Germline V lookup: CDR1 DFQATT, CDR2 SNEGSKA (reference sequence). V gave up 6 bases and J gave up 5 bases, with 19 bases separating them. The CDR3 extends over 14 amino acids. The CDR3 bases that were read are TGCAGTGCCCTCCCCTTGGGAAGCGGGGAGACC. As protein: CSALPLGSGET. The whole CDR3 reads CSALPLGSGETQYF.

Note on this clone: Read data end 3 residues before the CDR3 end; the end is taken from the germline J gene. The chain is built from TRBV20-1 and TRBJ2-1, with 8 bases identical to TRBD1. The CDR3 has 14 residues. Losses at the gene ends were 3 bases for V and 5 bases for J; bases not matched to a gene: 6. The germline CDR1 and CDR2 sequences are DFQATT and SNEGSKA (reference sequence). The sequenced CDR3 bases are TGCAGTGCTAGGGACAGGGTACGTAACAATGAG. Its protein is CSARDRVRNNE. The whole CDR3 region reads CSARDRVRNNEQFF.

As to this clone: The CDR3 end lies 3 residues beyond the end of the read and is filled in from the germline J gene. The gene calls are TRBV28 and TRBJ2-3, with D maybe TRBD2 (5 bases). The CDR3 covers 15 residues. With 6 bases removed from V and 3 bases from J, the gap between germline ends came to 16 bases. CDR1 MDHEN and CDR2 SYDVKM come from the germline V gene. Incomplete CDR3 DNA: TGTGCCAGCAGCCTCACCGGGGTTCGAACAGATACG. Translated: CASSLTGVRTDT. The full CDR3 is CASSLTGVRTDTQYF.

With regard to this clone: The observed sequence ends 3 residues before the CDR3 terminus, with the missing tail filled in from the germline J gene. This sequence joins TRBV2 and TRBJ1-5; TRBD1 aligns across 8 bases. Germline CDR1 is SNHLY and CDR2 is FYNNEI. There are 15 residues in the CDR3. V lost 7 bases to trimming and J lost 9 bases; unmatched junction nucleotides: 14. CDR3 region: CASTMGQEPSTPQHF. The sequenced CDR3 bases are TGTGCCAGCACCATGGGACAGGAGCCCTCCACGCCC.